These T cell receptor beta chains were read from a single sample in a study of control samples from healthy donors and cancer patients. TCRdb keeps only in-frame clones here, not all; method: immunoSEQ multiplex PCR. The table includes about 65,000 clones, over 75% detected once. Input material: PBMCs. These receptors were collected from a woman aged 45 to 65 with colorectal cancer. Each CDR3 is given with its conserved first and last residue. The D gene is left open where the match is weak. Clone size is shown for a subset of rows, as once, few, many or a class of expanded clone.

J | size | D | V | DNA | CDR3
TRBJ1-1 | . | . | TRBV30 | TGTGCCTGGAAGGTATCTGGTGAAGCTTTCTTT | CAWKVSGEAFF
TRBJ2-3 | once | . | TRBV5-1 | TGCGCCAGCAGCTTGTTTCTCAAATCCACAGATACGCAGTATTTT | CASSLFLKSTDTQYF
TRBJ1-3 | . | . | TRBV15 | TGTGCCACCAGCAGAGAGGGGATCGAAAACACCATATATTTT | CATSREGIENTIYF
TRBJ1-6 | . | TRBD1 | TRBV6-5 | TGTGCCACCTCGACAGGGAGGAATTCACCCCTCCACTTT | CATSTGRNSPLHF
TRBJ1-5 | . | . | TRBV5-1 | TGCGCCAGCAGCTTGGGTGAGGGGGTTAATCAGCCCCAGCATTTT | CASSLGEGVNQPQHF
TRBJ1-1 | . | TRBD1 | TRBV7-9 | TGTGCCAGCAGCCCTCGGACAGGGGTCGGAGCTTTCTTT | CASSPRTGVGAFF
TRBJ1-2 | few | . | TRBV19 | TGTGCCAGTAGTATCCCCGACCGTATCCCCCTTCGGGGCTACACCTTC | CASSIPDRIPLRGYTF
TRBJ1-1 | . | TRBD1 | TRBV27 | TGTGCCAGCAGTTTATTCCTCTCCGGGACAGGGCTTAGCACTGAAGCTTTCTTT | CASSLFLSGTGLSTEAFF
TRBJ2-3 | . | . | TRBV6-6 | TGTGCCAGCAGTTACTCTGGGGATACGCAGTATTTT | CASSYSGDTQYF
TRBJ2-7 | . | . | TRBV5-1 | TGCGCCAGCAGCTTGACCTGGGGGGCCCTCTACGAGCAGTACTTC | CASSLTWGALYEQYF
TRBJ2-6 | . | TRBD1 | TRBV3-1/TRBV3-2 | TGTGCCAGCAGCCTTACAAGAACCGAAAACAGGGGGATACGATCTGGGGCCAACGTCCTGACTTTC | CASSLTRTENRGIRSGANVLTF
TRBJ2-1 | . | . | TRBV12-3/TRBV12-4 | TGTGCCAGCAGTTTGGAACACAATGAGCAGTTCTTC | CASSLEHNEQFF
TRBJ2-2 | . | TRBD2 | TRBV19 | TGTGCCAGTAGTATGGCAACTAGCGGGAGTGGAGTCGGGGAGCTGTTTTTT | CASSMATSGSGVGELFF
TRBJ2-1 | once | . | TRBV19 | TGTGCCAGTAGTATAGAGGGGAGCTCCTACAATGAGCAGTTCTTC | CASSIEGSSYNEQFF
TRBJ2-2 | . | . | TRBV3-1/TRBV3-2 | TGTGCCAGCAGCCAAGGGGGAAACACCGGGGAGCTGTTTTTT | CASSQGGNTGELFF
TRBJ1-5 | once | . | TRBV11-2 | TGTGCCAGCAGCGCAAACTACCTGGGCAATCAGCCCCAGCATTTT | CASSANYLGNQPQHF
TRBJ2-1 | . | . | TRBV6-6 | TGTGCCAGCAGTACCACGATCCTCGCCTCTGAGCAGTTCTTC | CASSTTILASEQFF
TRBJ1-4 | . | . | TRBV19 | TGTGCCGGGTCTCAGGGGTTCGGTGAAAAACTGTTTTTT | CAGSQGFGEKLFF
TRBJ2-1 | . | . | TRBV2 | TGTGCCAGCGGGGGTGACGGTGAGCAGTTCTTC | CASGGDGEQFF
TRBJ1-1 | . | . | TRBV3-1/TRBV3-2 | TGTGCCAGCAGCCAAGATCATGGGAGTTCTAACACTGAAGCTTTCTTT | CASSQDHGSSNTEAFF
TRBJ1-6 | . | . | TRBV25-1 | TGTGCCAGCAGTGAATATGGGGGGCCAAGATCACCCCTCCACTTT | CASSEYGGPRSPLHF
TRBJ2-7 | . | TRBD2 | TRBV30 | TGTGCCTGGAGTGAAAGTATCCTAGCGGGCGAGCAGTACTTC | CAWSESILAGEQYF
TRBJ2-7 | . | TRBD1 | TRBV14 | TGTGCCAGCAGCCAAGTGGGACAGGATTACGAGCAGTACTTC | CASSQVGQDYEQYF
TRBJ2-5 | . | TRBD2 | TRBV5-6 | TGTGCCAGCAGCAAGGGACTAGCGGGAAACGTGGAGACCCAGTACTTC | CASSKGLAGNVETQYF
TRBJ2-1 | . | . | TRBV12-3/TRBV12-4 | TGTGCCAGCAGGGGGACATATGAGCAGTTCTTC | CASRGTYEQFF
TRBJ2-7 | . | TRBD1 | TRBV5-1 | TGCGCCAGCAGCTGGGTCGGGACAGGGGGCGACGAGCAGTACTTC | CASSWVGTGGDEQYF
TRBJ1-1 | . | . | TRBV19 | TGTGCCAGTTTATCTGTTACAGGGTTCACTGAAGCTTTCTTT | CASLSVTGFTEAFF
TRBJ1-6 | . | . | TRBV7-6 | TGTGCCAGCAGCTTACAGGGATATAATTCACCCCTCCACTTT | CASSLQGYNSPLHF
TRBJ1-2 | . | . | TRBV12-3/TRBV12-4 | TGTGCCAGCAGCCGCGGACAAGTAGTTGGCTACACCTTC | CASSRGQVVGYTF
TRBJ1-2 | . | TRBD1 | TRBV5-6 | TGTGCCAGCAGGAGGGACGGGACAGTCTATGGCTACACCTTC | CASRRDGTVYGYTF
TRBJ1-1 | . | TRBD1 | TRBV27 | TGTGCCAGCAGTTTCGGACAGGGAAACACTGAAGCTTTCTTT | CASSFGQGNTEAFF
TRBJ2-5 | . | TRBD1 | TRBV6-1 | TGTGCCAGCAGTGATAATTGGGGACAGGGATGGGAGACCCAGTACTTC | CASSDNWGQGWETQYF
TRBJ2-5 | . | . | TRBV7-2 | TGTGCCAGCAGCCAGGACTGGCAAGAGACCCAGTACTTC | CASSQDWQETQYF
TRBJ2-3 | . | TRBD1 | TRBV6-4 | TGTGCCAGCAGTCCGGGACAGGGCGACACAGATACGCAGTATTTT | CASSPGQGDTDTQYF
TRBJ1-5 | . | . | TRBV28 | TGTGCCAGCAGTTCCGTCCCCAGAGGCAATCAGCCCCAGCATTTT | CASSSVPRGNQPQHF
TRBJ2-1 | once | TRBD2 | TRBV29-1 | TGCAGCGTTGAAGGCCGGTTTCGGGGACTAGAGAACAATGAGCAGTTCTTC | CSVEGRFRGLENNEQFF
TRBJ2-5 | once | . | TRBV9 | TGTGCCAGCAGCTCCTTCAGCGGGGAGACCCAGTACTTC | CASSSFSGETQYF
TRBJ2-3 | . | TRBD2 | TRBV9 | TGTGCCAGCAGCGTCCTCCCCGAGGGGACTAGCGGGACCGCAGATACGCAGTATTTT | CASSVLPEGTSGTADTQYF
TRBJ1-6 | . | TRBD1 | TRBV6-6 | TGTGCCAGCAGTATACAGGGGACCAACTCACCCCTCCACTTT | CASSIQGTNSPLHF
TRBJ2-2 | once | TRBD2 | TRBV5-1 | TGCGCCAGCAGCTCTCTCGCGGGGGGTAACACCGGGGAGCTGTTTTTT | CASSSLAGGNTGELFF
TRBJ2-5 | . | . | TRBV7-9 | TGTGCCAGCAGCCCGAGCGGGCAGACCCGACGGGAGACCCAGTACTTC | CASSPSGQTRRETQYF
TRBJ2-1 | . | TRBD2 | TRBV10-1 | TGCGCCAGCAGTGAGTCTACGGGGGGACGGTGGAATGAGCAGTTCTTC | CASSESTGGRWNEQFF
TRBJ2-1 | . | . | TRBV19 | TGTGCCAGTAGTATAAACAGCAACTCCTACAATGAGCAGTTCTTC | CASSINSNSYNEQFF
TRBJ2-2 | few | TRBD2 | TRBV19 | TGTGCCAGTCTAGCGGGGGGGCCCGGGGAGCTGTTTTTT | CASLAGGPGELFF
TRBJ1-2 | . | TRBD1 | TRBV19 | TGTGCCAGTAGTTCGCAACAGGGGCCTTACTATGGCTACACCTTC | CASSSQQGPYYGYTF
TRBJ2-3 | . | . | TRBV18 | TGTGCCAGCTCACCACGGCCTAGCGTGAGCACAGATACGCAGTATTTT | CASSPRPSVSTDTQYF
TRBJ1-2 | once | . | TRBV24-1 | TGTGCCACCAGTGATACGAAACCCGTTGAGGACGGCTACACCTTC | CATSDTKPVEDGYTF